The text below deals with one T cell receptor (beta chain). Its antigen is currently unknown. Sequencing was performed with immunoSEQ multiplex PCR; in TCRdb, only in-frame clones are kept and a portion is missing. The sample consists of about 93,000 clones, 65% to 90% of them appearing once. The data originate from a study of T cell responses to AZD1222 COVID-19 vaccine. CDR3 length: 14 residues. With V trimmed by 3 bases and J by 11 bases, 7 bases remained unmatched. CDR1 and CDR2 (germline): SGDLS, YYNGEE. Points from the study as a whole: White British people made up most donors, females outnumbered males, and clonal diversity was possibly underestimated.

This clonotype was sampled from an adult in good health. The source was peripheral blood, collected on day 0 of AZD1222 vaccination. This chain connects TRBV9 to TRBJ1-4, with TRBD1 matching 10 bases. The CDR3 DNA reads as TGTGCCAGCAGCGACGGGACAGGGGAAGACAAACTGTTTTTT. It yields the protein CASSDGTGEDKLFF.